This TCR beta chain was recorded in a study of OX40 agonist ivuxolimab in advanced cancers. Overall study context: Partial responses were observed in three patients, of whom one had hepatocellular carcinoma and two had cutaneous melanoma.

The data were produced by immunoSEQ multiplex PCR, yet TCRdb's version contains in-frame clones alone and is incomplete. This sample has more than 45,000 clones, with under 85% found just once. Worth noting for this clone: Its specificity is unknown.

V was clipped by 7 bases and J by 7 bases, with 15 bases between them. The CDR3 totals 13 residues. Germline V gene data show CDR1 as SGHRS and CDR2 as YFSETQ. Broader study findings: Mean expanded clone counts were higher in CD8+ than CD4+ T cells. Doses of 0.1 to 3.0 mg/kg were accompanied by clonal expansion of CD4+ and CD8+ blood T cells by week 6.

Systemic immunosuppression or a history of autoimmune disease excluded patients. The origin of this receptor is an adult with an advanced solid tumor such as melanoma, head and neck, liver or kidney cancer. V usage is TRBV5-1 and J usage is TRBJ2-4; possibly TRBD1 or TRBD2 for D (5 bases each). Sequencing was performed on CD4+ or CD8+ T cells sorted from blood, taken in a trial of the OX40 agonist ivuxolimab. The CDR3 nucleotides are TGCGCCAGCCGTCCCGGGACGAGGAACATTCAGTACTTC. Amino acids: CASRPGTRNIQYF.